This TCR beta chain emerged from a study of blood T cell repertoires in COVID-19. Study at large: COVID-19 samples collected from the United States, Italy and Spain covered acute and convalescent phases. PBMCs, B-cell-depleted T cells, or T cells were the source of the cDNA or gDNA that made up the material.

This clone appeared a single time. Germline V gives CDR1 MDHEN, CDR2 SYDVKM. The CDR3 has 11 residues. The V and J ends lost 7 bases and 11 bases, in that order; junction bases with no gene match: 6. Original handling: Estimated nucleated cell counts came from reference gene primer amplification. Method: immunoSEQ multiplex PCR; TCRdb's copy keeps in-frame clones and lacks some. Clonal size and the V and J genes are those of that table, whereas D and trimming came from the DNA. The sample has approximately 140,000 clones; around 82% are singletons. The sample consisted of peripheral blood. The TCR comes from a man in his sixties with acute or convalescent COVID-19. The genes are TRBV28 and TRBJ1-1; TRBD1 matches 8 bases. The CDR3 here is CASTGQGYAFF. The CDR3 DNA reads as TGTGCCAGCACCGGACAGGGTTACGCTTTCTTT. The complete variable domain, with remaining parts taken from reference TRBV28 and TRBJ1-1, reads DVKVTQSSRYLVKRTGEKVFLECVQDMDHENMFWYRQDPGLGLRLIYFSYDVKMKEKGDIPEGYSVSREKKERFSLILESASTNQTSMYLCASTGQGYAFFGQGTRLTVV.